Detailed here is one T cell receptor beta chain. The target antigen is unknown. A clone one base away is much larger, so this may be a read error. Samples came from axillary lymph nodes draining the breast cancer. This record belongs to a study of breast tumors, draining lymph nodes, adjacent tissues. The V gene lost 3 bases and the J gene lost 5 bases, with 7 bases spanning the gap. The germline CDR1 and CDR2 sequences are SGHAT and FQNNGV. There are 12 residues in the CDR3. Study-level results: Tumor T cell lymph node origin was a supported hypothesis, not proven. Tumor and nontumor repertoires were significantly more similar in luminal-like than in basal-like breast cancer. Data fit most tumor T cells coming from lymph node, expanding in tumor. Tumor repertoires ranked between lymph nodes and nontumor tissue in diversity, with V and J gene preferences.

From the multiplex PCR reads, TCRdb called clonotypes with MiXCR, one entry per CDR3 protein. The sample shows about 130,000 distinct CDR3 sequences, about 20% of them seen only once. The sequence came from a female donor with breast cancer. Some clones in this sample may be carry-over from other donors' samples. The sample comprised axillary lymph node tissue. The chain recombines TRBV11-2 with TRBJ2-5; D ambiguous. CDR3 sequence: CASSFLWETQYF. The CDR3 DNA sequence: TGTGCCAGCAGCTTTCTATGGGAGACCCAGTACTTC.